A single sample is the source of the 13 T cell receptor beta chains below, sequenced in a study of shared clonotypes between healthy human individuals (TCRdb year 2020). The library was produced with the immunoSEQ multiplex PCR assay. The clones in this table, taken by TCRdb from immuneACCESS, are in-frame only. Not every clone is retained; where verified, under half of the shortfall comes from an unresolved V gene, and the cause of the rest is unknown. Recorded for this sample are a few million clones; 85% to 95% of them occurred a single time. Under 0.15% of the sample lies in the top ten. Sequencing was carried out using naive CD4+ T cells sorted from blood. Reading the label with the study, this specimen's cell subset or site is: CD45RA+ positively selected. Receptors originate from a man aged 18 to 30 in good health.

Here the CDR3 DNA reads TGTGCCAGTAGTACCGTGGGGACGGCTGTATTTTTCGAGCAGTACTTC. Translation gives CASSTVGTAVFFEQYF. V usage is TRBV19 and J usage is TRBJ2-7; either TRBD1 or TRBD2 may fit D (5 bases each). V was pared by 4 bases and J by 6 bases, with 22 bases between. Germline V gene data show CDR1 as LNHDA and CDR2 as SQIVND (reference sequence). The CDR3 has 16 amino acids.

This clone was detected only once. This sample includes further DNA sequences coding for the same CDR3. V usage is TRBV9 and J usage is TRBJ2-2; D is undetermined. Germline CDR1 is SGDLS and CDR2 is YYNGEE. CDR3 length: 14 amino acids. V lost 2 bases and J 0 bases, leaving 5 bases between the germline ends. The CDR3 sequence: CASSVTPNTGELFF. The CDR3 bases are TGTGCCAGCAGCGTGACACCGAACACCGGGGAGCTGTTTTTT.

CDR3 loop: CASSVNSGNTDTQYF. For the CDR3, the DNA is TGTGCCAGCAGCGTAAATAGCGGAAACACAGATACGCAGTATTTT. V is TRBV9 and J is TRBJ2-3; maybe TRBD2 (6 bases). Germline CDR1 SGDLS, CDR2 YYNGEE. The length of the CDR3 is 15 residues. Trimming stripped 1 base from V and 2 bases from J, with 11 bases between. The full variable domain, its missing parts supplied by reference TRBV9 and TRBJ2-3, is DSGVTQTPKHLITATGQRVTLRCSPRSGDLSVYWYQQSLDQGLQFLIQYYNGEERAKGNILERFSAQQFPDLHSELNLSSLELGDSALYFCASSVNSGNTDTQYFGPGTRLTVL.

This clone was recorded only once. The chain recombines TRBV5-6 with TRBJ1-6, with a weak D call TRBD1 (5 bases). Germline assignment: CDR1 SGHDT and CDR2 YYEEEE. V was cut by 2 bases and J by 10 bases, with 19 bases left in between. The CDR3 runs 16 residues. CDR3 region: CASSFSGTKAKSPLHF. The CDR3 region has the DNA TGTGCCAGCAGCTTTTCTGGGACTAAGGCTAAATCACCCCTCCACTTT.

CDR3 nucleotides: TGTGCCAGCAGTGAATTCATAAGTAGGAATGAGCAGTTCTTC. Translation gives CASSEFISRNEQFF. The V call is TRBV2, the J call TRBJ2-1; the D is unclear. The germline V and J ends were trimmed by 2 bases and 7 bases, with 12 bases remaining between them. The germline CDR1 and CDR2 sequences are SNHLY and FYNNEI. The CDR3 is made up of 14 amino acids.

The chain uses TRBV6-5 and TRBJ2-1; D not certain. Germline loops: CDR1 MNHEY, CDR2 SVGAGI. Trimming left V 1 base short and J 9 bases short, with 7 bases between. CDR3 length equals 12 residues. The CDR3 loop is CASSYWGSEQFF. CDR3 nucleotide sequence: TGTGCCAGCAGTTACTGGGGAAGTGAGCAGTTCTTC.

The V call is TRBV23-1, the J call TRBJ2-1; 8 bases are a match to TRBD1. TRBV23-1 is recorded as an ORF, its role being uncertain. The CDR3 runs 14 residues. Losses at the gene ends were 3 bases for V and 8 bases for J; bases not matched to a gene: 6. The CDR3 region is CASSHSGQGDEQFF. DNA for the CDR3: TGCGCCAGCAGTCACTCCGGACAGGGTGATGAGCAGTTCTTC.

CDR3 sequence reads: CASRDRPGSPLHF. The CDR3 DNA reads as TGTGCCAGCAGGGACAGGCCGGGTTCACCCCTCCACTTT. This chain uses TRBV28 with TRBJ1-6, with 7 bases fitting TRBD1. Per germline, CDR1 MDHEN and CDR2 SYDVKM. This CDR3 spans 13 amino acids. J gave up 9 bases and V 6 bases, and 5 bases lay outside the gene matches.

The CDR3 protein is CASSSGRYSGANVLTF. The CDR3 DNA reads TGTGCCAGCAGCTCTGGACGGTACTCTGGGGCCAACGTCCTGACTTTC. V gene TRBV5-8 combines with J gene TRBJ2-6; D is undetermined. The V end was cut by 3 bases, the J end by 0 bases, with 10 bases between. CDR1 is SGHTS and CDR2 is YDEGEE in the germline V gene. CDR3 length: 16 amino acids.

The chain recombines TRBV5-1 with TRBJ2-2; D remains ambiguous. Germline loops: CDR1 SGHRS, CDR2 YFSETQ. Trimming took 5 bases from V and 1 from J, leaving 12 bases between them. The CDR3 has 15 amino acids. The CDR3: CASRSANVNTGELFF. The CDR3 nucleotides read TGCGCCAGCAGATCTGCGAACGTGAACACCGGGGAGCTGTTTTTT.

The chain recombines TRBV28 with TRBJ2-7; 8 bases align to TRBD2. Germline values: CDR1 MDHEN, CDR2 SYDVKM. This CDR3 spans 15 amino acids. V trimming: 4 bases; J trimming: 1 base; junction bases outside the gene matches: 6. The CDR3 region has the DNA TGTGCCAGCAGTTCTCCGGGACTAGAGTCCTACGAGCAGTACTTC. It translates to CASSSPGLESYEQYF. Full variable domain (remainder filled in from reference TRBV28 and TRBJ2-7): DVKVTQSSRYLVKRTGEKVFLECVQDMDHENMFWYRQDPGLGLRLIYFSYDVKMKEKGDIPEGYSVSREKKERFSLILESASTNQTSMYLCASSSPGLESYEQYFGPGTRLTVT.

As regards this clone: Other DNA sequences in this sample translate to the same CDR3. As DNA, the CDR3 is TGTGCCACCAGCAGAGATAGGGAAGGGACTGAAGCTTTCTTT. Its protein is CATSRDREGTEAFF. The chain recombines TRBV15 with TRBJ1-1; no clear D. V was clipped by 0 bases and J by 5 bases, with 10 bases between them. Germline V lookup: CDR1 LNHNV, CDR2 YYDKDF (reference sequence). The CDR3 contains 14 residues.

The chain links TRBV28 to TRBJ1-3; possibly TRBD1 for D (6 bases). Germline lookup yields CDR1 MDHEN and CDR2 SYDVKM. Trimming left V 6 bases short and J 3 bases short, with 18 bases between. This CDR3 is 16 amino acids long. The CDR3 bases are TGTGCCAGCAGCGAGTGGTCAGGACAGATTGGAAACACCATATATTTT. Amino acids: CASSEWSGQIGNTIYF.